These 9 T cell receptor beta chains share one sample of origin, sequenced in a study of T cell responses to AZD1222 COVID-19 vaccine. Sequenced by immunoSEQ multiplex PCR; TCRdb stores in-frame clones only, minus some. The profile covers 100,000 to 150,000 clones, with over 80% appearing a single time and less than 6.5% taken by the ten largest. This specimen consisted of peripheral blood, obtained on day 0 of AZD1222 vaccination. The receptors come from an adult in good health.

V usage is TRBV12-3 or TRBV12-4 and J usage is TRBJ1-5, with D possibly TRBD1 on 5 matching bases. CDR3 size: 13 residues. The V and J ends lost 6 bases and 4 bases respectively, with 10 bases between them. The chain's CDR3 is CASSRDGNQPQHF. The CDR3 bases are TGTGCCAGCAGCAGGGACGGGAATCAGCCCCAGCATTTT.

J is TRBJ2-1 and V is TRBV13; 8 nucleotides line up with TRBD2. V was clipped by 0 bases and J by 8 bases; unmatched bases: 12. The CDR3 consists of 17 residues. CDR1 PRHDT and CDR2 FYEKMQ come from the germline V gene (reference sequence). Here the CDR3 reads CASSLGLSGGVGDEQFF. The CDR3 bases are TGTGCCAGCAGCTTAGGCCTATCGGGAGGGGTGGGCGATGAGCAGTTCTTC.

The gene calls are TRBV24-1 and TRBJ2-7; no clear D. Germline assignment: CDR1 KGHDR and CDR2 SFDVKD. This CDR3 region has 11 residues. Trimming cost V 1 base and J 3 bases, with 0 bases left between them. The CDR3 sequence is CATSDFYEQYF. The CDR3 bases are TGTGCCACCAGTGATTTCTACGAGCAGTACTTC.

This clone showed up just once. This chain joins TRBV11-2 and TRBJ2-1, with D uncertain. Germline CDR1 SGHAT, CDR2 FQNNGV. This CDR3 region has 15 residues. Trimming removed 0 bases from V and 5 bases from J, with 11 bases in between. The CDR3 nucleotides read TGTGCCAGCAGCTTAGATTGGAGTACAAACAATGAGCAGTTCTTC. This codes for CASSLDWSTNNEQFF.

V gene TRBV6-1 combines with J gene TRBJ2-7, with 10 bases identical to TRBD2. This CDR3 is 15 amino acids long. After removal of 2 bases from V and 2 bases from J, the junction contained 3 bases not matched to a gene. CDR1 and CDR2 from the germline V gene are MNHNS and SASEGT. The chain's CDR3 is CASSELAGETYEQYF. The CDR3 bases are TGTGCCAGCAGTGAACTAGCGGGAGAGACCTACGAGCAGTACTTC.

This CDR3 reads CATSHTSGIDNEQFF. The CDR3 DNA reads TGTGCCACCAGCCATACTAGCGGAATCGACAATGAGCAGTTCTTC. The V call is TRBV15, the J call TRBJ2-1; 8 bases match TRBD2. Germline V lookup: CDR1 LNHNV, CDR2 YYDKDF (reference sequence). The CDR3 is made up of 15 amino acids. The ends lost 5 bases at V and 5 bases at J; junction bases unmatched: 8.

This chain uses TRBV6-5 with TRBJ2-7; a possible D gene is TRBD1 (8 bases). Germline V gene data show CDR1 as MNHEY and CDR2 as SVGAGI. CDR3 length equals 13 residues. V lost 8 bases to trimming and J lost 5 bases, with 16 bases between them. CDR3 sequence (DNA): TGTGCCAGCGGAGACAGGGGAGGGAACGAGCAGTACTTC. This sequence encodes CASGDRGGNEQYF.

This chain joins TRBV28 and TRBJ1-1, with a possible D match to TRBD1 (5 bases). The CDR3 length is 15 residues. V was cut by 5 bases and J by 5 bases, with 18 bases left in between. The germline V gene encodes CDR1 MDHEN and CDR2 SYDVKM. The CDR3 bases are TGTGCCAGCAGTCCCTCAGGGAGAGGAGAAACTGAAGCTTTCTTT. As protein: CASSPSGRGETEAFF.

The chain combines TRBV19 with TRBJ2-1, with D perhaps matching TRBD1 (5 bases). The V end lost 3 bases, the J end lost 3 bases, and 9 bases lay between the germline ends. The germline V gene has CDR1 LNHDA and CDR2 SQIVND (reference sequence). This CDR3 comprises 14 residues. The CDR3 nucleotides are TGTGCCAGTAGTATCTTAGGACACTACAATGAGCAGTTCTTC. The encoded protein is CASSILGHYNEQFF.